The next 23 T cell receptor beta chains were all read from a single sample in a study of T cells in Graves' hyperthyroidism and ophthalmopathy. What was amplified from RNA transcripts were TCR beta CDR3 regions. In the first-round RT-PCR of the TCR CDR3, the HTBI primer set was used. TCRdb called the multiplex PCR reads again in MiXCR, with one record for every CDR3 protein. The data hold about 320,000 distinct CDR3 sequences, with roughly 17% observed a single time. Sequenced sample: blood. The receptors come from a man in his thirties or forties with Graves' hyperthyroidism.

Notes on this clonotype: Since a much larger clone is just one base distant, this may be a read error. V is TRBV6-5 and J is TRBJ2-7, with D possibly TRBD2 on 6 matching bases. CDR3 length: 14 residues. The germline V gene encodes CDR1 MNHEY and CDR2 SVGAGI. DNA of the CDR3: TGTGCCAGCAGTTACTTCGGGAGCTCCTACGAGCGGTACTTC. Encoded protein: CASSYFGSSYERYF.

This clonotype was seen at least ten times. The V and J genes are TRBV2 and TRBJ2-4, with 7 bases that match TRBD1. This CDR3 has 14 amino acids. Germline trimming cut 1 base from V and 7 bases from J; bases unmatched to any gene: 4. Germline lookup yields CDR1 SNHLY and CDR2 FYNNEI. CDR3 sequence: CASSEDRGANIQYF. The CDR3 DNA reads TGTGCCAGCAGTGAAGACAGGGGCGCGAACATTCAGTACTTC.

There are many counts of this clonotype. This rearrangement joins TRBV27 to TRBJ1-1; D is unclear. The CDR3 extends over 13 amino acids. Germline V lookup: CDR1 MNHEY, CDR2 SMNVEV (reference sequence). Trimming shortened V by 2 bases and J by 11 bases, and 15 bases separated the two germline ends. DNA of the CDR3: TGTGCCAGCAGTTTAAATTTCAAACTGGGGGCTTTCTTT. This gives the protein CASSLNFKLGAFF.

This clonotype was seen a few times. V usage is TRBV6-2 or TRBV6-3 and J usage is TRBJ2-7; the D gene is possibly TRBD2 (5 bases). Trimming removed 6 bases at V and 3 bases at J, with 9 bases between. The germline CDR1 and CDR2 sequences are MNHEY and SVGEGT. This CDR3 has 12 residues. Here the CDR3 reads CASRSDYYEQYF. The DNA for the CDR3 is TGTGCCAGCAGGTCTGACTACTACGAGCAGTACTTC.

Many counts were recorded for this clonotype. The chain joins TRBV11-3 to TRBJ2-7; D gene ambiguous. The CDR3 totals 12 residues. CDR1 is SGHNT and CDR2 is YENEEA in the germline V gene. V lost 0 bases and J 6 bases, leaving 6 bases between the germline ends. This CDR3 is CASSLDGREQYF. The CDR3 DNA reads as TGTGCCAGCAGCTTAGATGGCCGCGAGCAGTACTTC.

The chain links TRBV20-1 to TRBJ2-1, with D possibly being TRBD2 (6 bases). CDR1 and CDR2 (germline): DFQATT, SNEGSKA (reference sequence). With 2 bases removed from V and 0 bases from J, the gap between germline ends came to 8 bases. CDR3 length equals 14 residues. The CDR3 DNA is TGCAGTGCTAGAAGAGCGGGCTCCTACAATGAGCAGTTCTTC. This encodes CSARRAGSYNEQFF.

This clonotype was seen many times. The chain joins TRBV3-1 to TRBJ2-5; no firm D call. Per the germline V gene, CDR1 is LGHDT and CDR2 is YNNKEL (reference sequence). The V end was cut by 4 bases, the J end by 3 bases, with 6 bases between. The CDR3 has 12 amino acids. CDR3 in amino acids: CASSPREETQYF. The DNA for the CDR3 is TGTGCCAGCAGCCCTAGGGAAGAGACCCAGTACTTC.

DNA for the CDR3: TGTGCCAGCAGTTATCTCTCTACTATAGGCTACACCTTC. Translated, it gives CASSYLSTIGYTF. The chain is built from TRBV12-3 or TRBV12-4 and TRBJ1-2; no clear D. The V end lost 4 bases, the J end lost 8 bases, and 14 bases lay between the germline ends. The CDR3 sequence is 13 residues long.

This chain connects TRBV10-3 to TRBJ2-7, with TRBD1 as a possible D gene (6 bases). From germline, CDR1 is ENHRY and CDR2 SYGVKD. This CDR3 region has 12 residues. Trimming removed 10 bases from V and 1 base from J, with 11 bases in between. CDR3 sequence reads: CATRTESYEQYF. The DNA of the CDR3 is TGTGCCACTAGGACAGAGTCCTACGAGCAGTACTTC.

The J gene is TRBJ2-3, the V gene TRBV12-3 or TRBV12-4, with D unresolved. Trimming removed 6 bases from V and 2 bases from J, with 9 bases in between. The CDR3 has 13 residues. The CDR3 spells CASRPDPTDTQYF. The CDR3 region has the DNA TGTGCCAGCAGACCCGACCCCACAGATACGCAGTATTTT.

This clonotype has a handful of counts. This could be a read error, since a much larger clone is one nucleotide away. CDR3 nucleotide sequence: TGTGCCTGGAGTGGAGGGGGCGAGCAGCTCCAGCATTTT. Its translation is CAWSGGGEQLQHF. The chain couples TRBV30 to TRBJ1-5; 7 nucleotides align to TRBD1. The CDR3 runs to 13 residues. Germline loops: CDR1 GTSNPN, CDR2 SVGIG (reference sequence).

This clonotype has a count of ten or more. The gene calls are TRBV4-2 and TRBJ2-7; D is ambiguous. V was trimmed by 1 base and J by 3 bases, leaving 10 bases between them. The germline V gene encodes CDR1 LGHNA and CDR2 YNFKEQ. The CDR3 runs to 14 residues. The CDR3 DNA follows: TGTGCCAGCAGCCAAGCAGTACAACTCTACGAGCAGTACTTC. It encodes CASSQAVQLYEQYF.

This clonotype has just a few counts. The gene calls are TRBV2 and TRBJ1-2, with D maybe TRBD1 (5 bases). Looked up from germline, CDR1 is SNHLY and CDR2 is FYNNEI. The germline V and J ends were trimmed by 2 bases and 8 bases, with 15 bases remaining between them. CDR3 length: 14 residues. In nucleotides, the CDR3 is TGTGCCAGCAGTGAAACTAAGGGGTTGGTCGGCTACACCTTC. Translating it yields CASSETKGLVGYTF.

This clonotype was recorded at least ten times. The chain combines TRBV20-1 with TRBJ2-7; D gene uncertain. V lost 1 base to trimming and J lost 3 bases, with 7 bases between them. Germline CDR1 is DFQATT and CDR2 is SNEGSKA (reference sequence). The CDR3 spans 12 residues. CDR3 residues: CSARGSVYEQYF. The DNA of the CDR3 is TGCAGTGCTAGAGGATCGGTCTACGAGCAGTACTTC.

Ten or more counts support this clonotype. The rearrangement uses TRBV27 and TRBJ2-7, with TRBD2 identical over 10 bases. Germline CDR1 MNHEY, CDR2 SMNVEV (reference sequence). With V trimmed by 5 bases and J by 1 base, 5 bases remained unmatched. The CDR3 has 15 residues. CDR3 loop: CASSPEAGGSYEQYF. The CDR3 DNA is TGTGCCAGCAGTCCCGAAGCGGGAGGGTCCTACGAGCAGTACTTC.

There are a few counts of this clonotype. The chain couples TRBV12-3 or TRBV12-4 to TRBJ2-2, with D unclear. The CDR3 contains 14 residues. The ends were cut back, 8 bases at V and 4 bases at J, with 14 bases in the middle. The CDR3 nucleotides are TGTGCCAGCGTCGCCCCTGGGCCCACCGGGGAGCTGTTTTTT. The encoded protein is CASVAPGPTGELFF.

This clonotype has ten or more counts. The chain combines TRBV28 with TRBJ2-5; 7 positions match TRBD1. Germline V gene sequence: CDR1 MDHEN, CDR2 SYDVKM. Trimming cost V 5 bases and J 1 base; bases outside gene matches: 7. CDR3 size: 15 residues. The chain's CDR3 is CASSPKGQSQETQYF. DNA of the CDR3: TGTGCCAGCAGTCCCAAGGGACAGTCCCAAGAGACCCAGTACTTC.

This clonotype showed up many times. The chain has TRBV11-2 and TRBJ2-1; 7 nucleotides align to TRBD2. Trimming took 8 bases from V and 7 from J; bases not matched to a gene: 5. CDR1 and CDR2 from the germline V gene are SGHAT and FQNNGV. The CDR3 runs 12 residues. The CDR3 nucleotides read TGTGCCAGCGGACTAGGGTATAATGAGCAGTTCTTC. The encoded protein is CASGLGYNEQFF.

This clonotype was observed many times. The chain combines TRBV11-2 with TRBJ2-3, with TRBD2 matching over 10 bases. Germline lookup yields CDR1 SGHAT and CDR2 FQNNGV. This CDR3 has 14 residues. J gave up 5 bases and V 3 bases, and 2 bases lay outside the gene matches. The CDR3 sequence: CASSLSGGEDTQYF. CDR3 nucleotides: TGTGCCAGCAGCTTGAGCGGGGGGGAAGATACGCAGTATTTT.

This clonotype was picked up many times. The chain joins TRBV3-1 to TRBJ2-1, with no clear D. The ends were cut back, 1 base at V and 5 bases at J, with 9 bases in the middle. The CDR3 contains 14 residues. CDR1 and CDR2 (germline): LGHDT, YNNKEL (reference sequence). The CDR3 sequence is CASSQAGRNNEQFF. Written as DNA, the CDR3 is TGTGCCAGCAGCCAAGCCGGCAGAAACAATGAGCAGTTCTTC.

Ten or more counts support this clonotype. The chain uses TRBV2 and TRBJ1-1; D gene ambiguous. Trimming shortened V by 3 bases and J by 4 bases, and 15 bases separated the two germline ends. Germline V gives CDR1 SNHLY, CDR2 FYNNEI. The CDR3 length is 15 residues. The CDR3 spells CASSEGTRRSTEAFF. CDR3 DNA: TGTGCCAGCAGTGAGGGAACAAGGAGGAGCACTGAAGCTTTCTTT. The full variable domain, its missing parts supplied by reference TRBV2 and TRBJ1-1, is EPEVTQTPSHQVTQMGQEVILRCVPISNHLYFYWYRQILGQKVEFLVSFYNNEISEKSEIFDDQFSVERPDGSNFTLKIRSTKLEDSAMYFCASSEGTRRSTEAFFGQGTRLTVV.

This clonotype was counted at least ten times. This chain connects TRBV24-1 to TRBJ2-1, with TRBD2 matching 9 bases. V gave up 3 bases and J gave up 0 bases; unmatched junction bases: 2. CDR3 length equals 16 residues. CDR1 KGHDR and CDR2 SFDVKD come from the germline V gene. DNA for the CDR3: TGTGCCACCAGTGATAAGCGGGAGGACTCCTACAATGAGCAGTTCTTC. The encoded protein is CATSDKREDSYNEQFF.

CDR3 coding DNA: TGCGCCAGCAGCTGGACCCTATACAGGGGGCAAGAGACCCAGTACTTC. Protein: CASSWTLYRGQETQYF. This rearrangement joins TRBV5-1 to TRBJ2-5, with TRBD1 matching 8 bases. Per germline, CDR1 SGHRS and CDR2 YFSETQ. The V gene end was trimmed by 3 bases and the J gene end by 2 bases; junction bases not matched to a gene: 9. This CDR3 is built from 16 residues.